Shown below are 22 T cell receptor beta chains from a single sample sequenced in a study of shared clonotypes between healthy human individuals (dated by TCRdb to 2020 to 2022). Libraries were prepared through the immunoSEQ multiplex PCR assay. TCRdb limited this immuneACCESS table to in-frame rearrangements with V and J called. A share of clones is missing; checked studies link under half to unresolved V genes, and the rest is unexplained. This sample gives about 580,000 clones in total; 95% to 98% of them show up just once. The ten top clones hold 0.3% of the sample. CD8 naive samples were CD45RO-negative cells positively selected for CCR7, giving a CD45RA+CCR7+ population that excluded TemRA cells. The specimen sequenced was naive CD8+ T cells sorted from blood. What the cell subset or site label conveys for this sample: CD45RA+CCR7+. These TCRs come from a man aged 30-40 years in good health.

This clone was detected once. This chain uses TRBV27 with TRBJ2-3, with D possibly TRBD1 on 6 matching bases. The germline gives CDR1 MNHEY, CDR2 SMNVEV (reference sequence). The CDR3 sequence is 17 residues long. The V gene lost 2 bases and the J gene lost 2 bases, with 17 bases spanning the gap. The CDR3 sequence is CASSLRPTGGFTDTQYF. CDR3 in DNA: TGTGCCAGCAGTTTACGGCCGACAGGAGGTTTCACAGATACGCAGTATTTT.

The chain recombines TRBV13 with TRBJ2-7; D perhaps matches TRBD1 (5 bases). CDR1 is PRHDT and CDR2 is FYEKMQ in the germline V gene (reference sequence). This CDR3 region has 16 residues. V gave up 4 bases and J gave up 1 base, with 17 bases separating them. CDR3 loop: CASSSAWAGKSYEQYF. Written as DNA, the CDR3 is TGTGCCAGCAGCTCAGCCTGGGCAGGGAAATCCTACGAGCAGTACTTC.

The chain couples TRBV6-5 to TRBJ2-1, with 7 bases that match TRBD1. The V gene end was trimmed by 5 bases and the J gene end by 2 bases; junction bases not matched to a gene: 6. CDR1 MNHEY and CDR2 SVGAGI come from the germline V gene. The CDR3 sequence is 15 residues long. CDR3 DNA: TGTGCCAGCAGTCCCGACAGGGAGACCTACAATGAGCAGTTCTTC. As protein: CASSPDRETYNEQFF.

This sequence joins TRBV9 and TRBJ2-1; 8 bases match TRBD2. Germline V gene sequence: CDR1 SGDLS, CDR2 YYNGEE. The junction had 10 bases not matched to a gene; V was cut back by 4 bases and J by 7 bases. The CDR3 has 15 residues. DNA of the CDR3: TGTGCCAGCAGCCTGTGGGGTAGCGGGGAAAATGAGCAGTTCTTC. It encodes CASSLWGSGENEQFF. Combining the CDR3 with reference TRBV9 and TRBJ2-1 gives the whole variable domain DSGVTQTPKHLITATGQRVTLRCSPRSGDLSVYWYQQSLDQGLQFLIQYYNGEERAKGNILERFSAQQFPDLHSELNLSSLELGDSALYFCASSLWGSGENEQFFGPGTRLTVL.

The chain has TRBV6-1 and TRBJ2-1; TRBD1 is a possible D gene (6 bases). CDR3 length: 12 amino acids. CDR1 is MNHNS and CDR2 is SASEGT in the germline V gene. Between the trimmed V and J ends, which lost 9 bases and 10 bases, there was a span of 16 bases. The CDR3: CASEGVAWEQFF. CDR3 nucleotides: TGTGCCAGTGAGGGGGTAGCGTGGGAGCAGTTCTTC.

With respect to this clone: The sample holds other DNA sequences that translate to the same CDR3. The chain has TRBV7-6 and TRBJ2-1; D tentatively reads TRBD1 or TRBD2 (6 bases each). Looked up from germline, CDR1 is SGHVS and CDR2 is FNYEAQ. The CDR3 extends over 13 amino acids. The V and J ends lost 5 bases and 6 bases respectively, with 11 bases between them. DNA of the CDR3: TGTGCCAGCAGCCTAGGGGGGCCCAATGAGCAGTTCTTC. Translated, it gives CASSLGGPNEQFF.

The table lists this clone with a count of one. The chain combines TRBV9 with TRBJ2-5; TRBD2 matches at 10 bases. V shed 0 bases, J shed 5 bases, and the junction held 4 bases outside the gene matches. Germline V gene data show CDR1 as SGDLS and CDR2 as YYNGEE. This CDR3 contains 15 residues. CDR3 sequence (DNA): TGTGCCAGCAGCGTAGGACTAGCGGGTCTGGAGACCCAGTACTTC. It codes for CASSVGLAGLETQYF.

This clone was observed a single time. The V gene is TRBV29-1, the J gene TRBJ2-5; 11 nucleotides match TRBD1. Germline-derived CDR1 and CDR2 are SQVTM and ANQGSEA. CDR3 size: 15 residues. V shed 7 bases, J shed 2 bases, and the junction held 9 bases outside the gene matches. CDR3 bases: TGCAGCGGCCAGGCGGACAGGGGGCAACAAGAGACCCAGTACTTC. This gives the protein CSGQADRGQQETQYF. Drawing the rest from reference TRBV29-1 and TRBJ2-5, the complete variable domain is SAVISQKPSRDICQRGTSLTIQCQVDSQVTMMFWYRQQPGQSLTLIATANQGSEATYESGFVIDKFPISRPNLTFSTLTVSNMSPEDSSIYLCSGQADRGQQETQYFGPGTRLLVL.

The gene calls are TRBV28 and TRBJ2-2; 11 positions agree with TRBD2. Germline-derived CDR1 and CDR2 are MDHEN and SYDVKM. J lost 7 bases, V lost 1 base, and 8 bases had no gene match. This CDR3 contains 17 residues. In DNA form, the CDR3 reads TGTGCCAGCAGTTTATACCGTAGCGGGAGGGCCCTCGGGGAGCTGTTTTTT. Its protein product is CASSLYRSGRALGELFF.

The chain is built from TRBV30 and TRBJ1-2; a weak D match, TRBD1 (5 bases). The CDR3 loop spans 13 amino acids. V dropped 1 base and J dropped 14 bases, with 20 bases sitting between them. CDR1 and CDR2 from the germline V gene are GTSNPN and SVGIG (reference sequence). The CDR3 DNA is TGTGCCTGGAGTGCCCTTGGGGGTTTACCTGTTACCTTC. Encoded protein: CAWSALGGLPVTF.

This chain uses TRBV7-9 with TRBJ2-1; D ambiguous. Germline CDR1 and CDR2: SEHNR and FQNEAQ (reference sequence). The CDR3 loop spans 12 amino acids. V was cut by 5 bases and J by 6 bases, with 8 bases left in between. CDR3 bases: TGTGCCAGCAGCCATGAGAGCAATGAGCAGTTCTTC. Amino acid sequence: CASSHESNEQFF.

V usage is TRBV7-8 and J usage is TRBJ2-7, with unresolved D. CDR1 is SGHVS, CDR2 FQNEAQ, per germline. The CDR3 loop spans 11 amino acids. V lost 5 bases and J lost 7, with 9 bases in between. The CDR3 sequence: CASSVSREQYF. DNA for the CDR3: TGTGCCAGCAGCGTTAGCAGAGAGCAGTACTTC.

The chain links TRBV9 to TRBJ2-7; 7 bases agree with TRBD1. The germline V gene has CDR1 SGDLS and CDR2 YYNGEE. V trimming: 3 bases; J trimming: 7 bases; junction bases outside the gene matches: 16. CDR3 length: 16 residues. CDR3 amino acids: CASSDLKGASLGEQYF. The CDR3 DNA is TGTGCCAGCAGCGATCTGAAGGGGGCTAGCCTCGGTGAGCAGTACTTC.

This chain links TRBV6-5 with TRBJ1-2; D gene unclear. From germline, CDR1 is MNHEY and CDR2 SVGAGI. CDR3 length equals 14 residues. The V gene lost 4 bases and the J gene lost 4 bases, with 13 bases spanning the gap. The CDR3 DNA reads TGTGCCAGCAGTTCCGCCGAAACTTTCTATGGCTACACCTTC. Protein product: CASSSAETFYGYTF.

This chain joins TRBV2 and TRBJ2-1; D not resolved. The V end was cut by 7 bases, the J end by 10 bases, with 11 bases between. Per germline, CDR1 SNHLY and CDR2 FYNNEI. This CDR3 contains 11 residues. The CDR3 loop is CASIRSWEQFF. The CDR3 nucleotides are TGTGCCAGCATTAGGAGTTGGGAGCAGTTCTTC.

The chain uses TRBV7-8 and TRBJ1-2; no firm D call. Trimming stripped 5 bases from V and 0 bases from J, with 10 bases between. The CDR3 has 14 amino acids. From germline, CDR1 is SGHVS and CDR2 FQNEAQ. The CDR3 loop is CASSTAAANYGYTF. The CDR3, as DNA: TGTGCCAGCAGCACGGCTGCAGCTAACTATGGCTACACCTTC.

The rearrangement uses TRBV11-2 and TRBJ2-1; 10 nucleotides align to TRBD2. CDR3 length equals 13 residues. Trimming cost V 6 bases and J 10 bases; bases outside gene matches: 6. Per the germline V gene, CDR1 is SGHAT and CDR2 is FQNNGV. CDR3 in amino acids: CASRLAGVREQFF. CDR3 sequence (DNA): TGTGCCAGCAGGCTAGCGGGAGTTCGGGAGCAGTTCTTC.

This clone was seen only once. The junction differs from germline at one of its ends, possibly a read error. The chain is built from TRBV7-8 and TRBJ2-4; weak D call: TRBD2 (5 bases). The CDR3 runs to 18 residues. CDR1 and CDR2 from the germline V gene are SGHVS and FQNEAQ. This CDR3 reads CASSLAQVGRRAKNIQYF. The CDR3 DNA reads TGTGCCAGCAGTTTAGCGCAAGTTGGGCGCAGAGCCAAAAACATTCAGTACTTC.

Worth noting for this clone: An end of the junction does not agree with germline; a read error may underlie this. This sequence joins TRBV7-7 and TRBJ2-1; D not resolved. Per the germline V gene, CDR1 is SSHAT and CDR2 is FNYEAQ (reference sequence). The CDR3 runs to 15 residues. CDR3 sequence reads: CASSPDSSLWNEQFF. The CDR3 nucleotides read TGTGCTAGCAGCCCCGACTCCTCACTTTGGAATGAGCAGTTCTTC.

V and J are TRBV7-9 and TRBJ2-3, with D possibly TRBD1 on 6 matching bases. The V and J ends lost 5 bases and 5 bases respectively, with 11 bases between them. The CDR3 is 13 amino acids. Germline-derived CDR1 and CDR2 are SEHNR and FQNEAQ (reference sequence). The CDR3, as DNA: TGTGCCAGCAGCGCGACAGGTTTAGATACGCAGTATTTT. This codes for CASSATGLDTQYF.

This sequence joins TRBV7-9 and TRBJ1-5; D remains ambiguous. Looked up from germline, CDR1 is SEHNR and CDR2 is FQNEAQ (reference sequence). The CDR3 is 14 amino acids. The V and J ends lost 2 bases and 5 bases respectively, with 10 bases between them. The CDR3 bases are TGTGCCAGCAGCTTACCTTCAACCCATCAGCCCCAGCATTTT. It is translated as CASSLPSTHQPQHF.

Here the CDR3 DNA reads TGTGCCAGCAGCTTAGGGACCCAGAGATATTTAAGCTACGAGCAGTACTTC. It translates to CASSLGTQRYLSYEQYF. The rearrangement uses TRBV7-2 and TRBJ2-7; no clear D. V was trimmed by 1 base and J by 3 bases, leaving 19 bases between them. Germline V gene sequence: CDR1 SGHTA, CDR2 FQGNSA. This CDR3 region has 17 residues.